A selection of T cell receptor beta chains follows, all from one sample in a study of blood T cell repertoires in COVID-19. Method: immunoSEQ multiplex PCR; TCRdb's copy keeps in-frame clones and lacks some. The repertoire includes about 670,000 clones, around 89% of them detected once, and about 0.24% sits in the top ten. The sequencing sample was made of peripheral blood. The receptors shown here come from a woman younger than 30 with acute or convalescent COVID-19. The CDR3 runs from the conserved cysteine through the conserved F or W. Fields, in order: clone size, V gene, D gene, J gene, CDR3 protein, CDR3 DNA. A D gene is named only where the DNA matches it firmly. Clone size is shown for a subset of rows, as once, few, many or a class of expanded clone.

>NA|TRBV4-1|TRBD1|TRBJ2-7
CASSRTGGIYEQYF
TGCGCCAGCAGCAGGACAGGGGGGATCTACGAGCAGTACTTC
>NA|TRBV5-6|TRBD2|TRBJ2-3
CASSRRLAGNTDTQYF
TGTGCCAGCAGCCGAAGACTAGCGGGGAACACAGATACGCAGTATTTT
>NA|TRBV6-2/TRBV6-3|TRBD2|TRBJ2-5
CASSWGGRYQETQYF
TGTGCCAGCAGCTGGGGCGGGAGGTACCAAGAGACCCAGTACTTC
>NA|TRBV7-2|TRBD1|TRBJ1-5
CASSFGDRVGNQPQHF
TGTGCCAGCAGCTTCGGGGACAGGGTAGGGAATCAGCCCCAGCATTTT
>NA|TRBV5-6|TRBD1|TRBJ1-5
CASSLGSGTGNQPQHF
TGTGCCAGCAGCTTGGGTTCGGGGACAGGGAATCAGCCCCAGCATTTT
>NA|TRBV30|NA|TRBJ1-5
CAWSVRQRPYSNQPQHF
TGTGCCTGGAGTGTACGACAGCGCCCTTATAGCAATCAGCCCCAGCATTTT
>NA|TRBV3-1/TRBV3-2|TRBD1|TRBJ2-7
CASSPVRDRGYEQYF
TGTGCCAGCAGCCCCGTCCGGGACAGGGGGTACGAGCAGTACTTC
>NA|TRBV30|TRBD2|TRBJ2-7
CAWSPPGKRGIEQYF
TGTGCCTGGAGCCCCCCAGGAAAGCGGGGGATCGAGCAGTACTTC
>NA|TRBV10-2|NA|TRBJ1-1
CASSTFTGMNTEAFF
TGCGCCAGCAGTACCTTTACAGGGATGAACACTGAAGCTTTCTTT
>NA|TRBV6-2/TRBV6-3|NA|TRBJ2-3
CASSFLVKESTDTQYF
TGTGCCAGCAGTTTCCTCGTGAAGGAGAGCACAGATACGCAGTATTTT
>once|TRBV15|NA|TRBJ2-7
CATSREHTGSYEQYF
TGTGCCACCAGCAGAGAACACACGGGATCCTACGAGCAGTACTTC
>NA|TRBV4-1|NA|TRBJ2-7
CASSHPGGDSYEQYF
TGCGCCAGCAGCCACCCAGGAGGGGACTCCTACGAGCAGTACTTC
>NA|TRBV6-2/TRBV6-3|TRBD2|TRBJ2-7
CASSYSARGDYEQYF
TGTGCCAGCAGTTACTCGGCGCGGGGGGACTACGAGCAGTACTTC
>once|TRBV9|TRBD1|TRBJ2-3
CASSGGGLSTDTQYF
TGTGCCAGCAGCGGAGGGGGCCTCTCCACAGATACGCAGTATTTT
>NA|TRBV6-5|TRBD1|TRBJ2-2
CASGIGTDNTGELFF
TGTGCCAGCGGGATTGGGACAGATAACACCGGGGAGCTGTTTTTT
>NA|TRBV18|NA|TRBJ1-1
CASSPIGLMNTEAFF
TGTGCCAGCTCACCGATCGGACTTATGAACACTGAAGCTTTCTTT
>NA|TRBV9|TRBD1|TRBJ1-2
CASTLYSTGKYGYTF
TGTGCCAGCACCCTATACTCGACAGGGAAGTATGGCTACACCTTC
>NA|TRBV7-3|TRBD2|TRBJ2-7
CASSELAGGPQFHEQYF
TGTGCCAGCAGCGAACTAGCGGGGGGGCCTCAATTCCACGAGCAGTACTTC
>NA|TRBV19|TRBD1|TRBJ1-5
CASSPGTGGVGNQPQHF
TGTGCCAGTAGTCCGGGGACAGGGGGCGTAGGCAATCAGCCCCAGCATTTT
>NA|TRBV15|NA|TRBJ1-1
CATSRSRGGYRDTEAFF
TGTGCCACCAGCAGATCTAGGGGGGGGTATCGGGACACTGAAGCTTTCTTT
>NA|TRBV30|NA|TRBJ2-5
CAWRDNRQAQETQYF
TGTGCCTGGAGAGACAATAGACAGGCGCAAGAGACCCAGTACTTC
>once|TRBV24-1|NA|TRBJ1-2
CATSGRGWDGYTF
TGTGCCACCAGTGGGAGGGGATGGGATGGCTACACCTTC